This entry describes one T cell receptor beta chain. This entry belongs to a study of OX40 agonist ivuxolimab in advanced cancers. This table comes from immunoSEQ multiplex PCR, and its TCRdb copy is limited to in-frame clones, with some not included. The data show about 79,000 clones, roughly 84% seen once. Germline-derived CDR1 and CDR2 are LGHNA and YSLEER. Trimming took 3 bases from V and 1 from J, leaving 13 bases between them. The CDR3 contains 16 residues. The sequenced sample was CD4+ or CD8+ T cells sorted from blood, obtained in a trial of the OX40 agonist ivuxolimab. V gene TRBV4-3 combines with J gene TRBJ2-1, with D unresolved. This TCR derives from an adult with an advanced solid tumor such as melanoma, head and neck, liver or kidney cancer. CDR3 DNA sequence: TGCGCCAGCAGCCAGCAACAAAGTCGGTCCTACAATGAGCAGTTCTTC. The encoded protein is CASSQQQSRSYNEQFF.